This T cell receptor (beta chain) is from a study of blood T cell repertoires in COVID-19. As concerns this clone: Other DNA sequences in the same sample also yield this CDR3.

Some clones are missing from TCRdb's copy, which holds only in-frame ones; the method was immunoSEQ multiplex PCR. The data contain 300,000 to 400,000 clones, 80% to 90% of them seen just once; the ten biggest clones take up 5% to 6%. Each recovered donor of Cohort 3 presented with two negative PCRs, clearance, or symptom resolution. The CDR3 runs to 15 residues. Germline CDR1 LNHDA, CDR2 SQIVND (reference sequence). V shed 1 base and J shed 2 bases, with 9 bases lying between them. This chain uses TRBV19 with TRBJ1-5; D is perhaps TRBD1 (6 bases). Material: PBMCs or T cells enriched from blood (not recorded which). This receptor was identified in a man aged 25 to 40 who had recovered from COVID-19. CDR3 sequence reads: CASSIVSGGNQPQHF. CDR3 sequence (DNA): TGTGCCAGTAGTATAGTGTCAGGGGGCAATCAGCCCCAGCATTTT.